These 14 T cell receptor beta chains originate from one sample sequenced in a study of blood T cell repertoires in COVID-19. Produced via immunoSEQ multiplex PCR; TCRdb's table is partial and in-frame only. The sample holds 130,000 to 150,000 clones; around four fifths are singletons and the top ten take under 3%. The sequenced material came from peripheral blood. The receptors were sampled from a woman in her thirties or forties with active or convalescent COVID-19.

The chain has TRBV28 and TRBJ2-7; D might be TRBD1 (6 bases). CDR1 and CDR2 from the germline V gene are MDHEN and SYDVKM. Trimming left V 5 bases short and J 3 bases short, with 11 bases between. This CDR3 has 13 residues. The CDR3 is CASSRTVGYEQYF. As DNA, the CDR3 is TGTGCCAGCAGTCGGACAGTTGGCTACGAGCAGTACTTC.

This chain uses TRBV3-1 (or the pseudogene TRBV3-2) with TRBJ1-5; TRBD1 aligns across 7 bases. The CDR3 is 17 amino acids. V lost 4 bases, J lost 9 bases, and 18 bases stayed unmatched. Germline CDR1 is LGHDT and CDR2 is YNNKEL (reference sequence). CDR3 sequence: CASSRDGPGRQGAPQHF. In DNA form, the CDR3 reads TGTGCCAGCAGCCGAGACGGTCCTGGCCGACAGGGTGCGCCCCAGCATTTT.

CDR3 nucleotide sequence: TGTGCCAGCAGGGTGCGAGAGAGCTCTGGAAACACCATATATTTT. Protein product: CASRVRESSGNTIYF. V usage is TRBV2 and J usage is TRBJ1-3; D remains ambiguous. Trimming took 6 bases from V and 0 from J, leaving 12 bases between them. Germline loops: CDR1 SNHLY, CDR2 FYNNEI. This CDR3 spans 15 amino acids.

The chain couples TRBV25-1 to TRBJ2-2; 7 nucleotides line up with TRBD1. The junction had 6 bases not matched to a gene; V was cut back by 4 bases and J by 4 bases. There are 15 residues in the CDR3. CDR1 is MGHDK and CDR2 is SYGVNS in the germline V gene. In DNA, the CDR3 is TGTGCCAGCAGTGTAACCGGGACAGCCACCGGGGAGCTGTTTTTT. Its translation: CASSVTGTATGELFF. The full variable domain, with the rest looked up from reference TRBV25-1 and TRBJ2-2, is EADIYQTPRYLVIGTGKKITLECSQTMGHDKMYWYQQDPGMELHLIHYSYGVNSTEKGDLSSESTVSRIRTEHFPLTLESARPSHTSQYLCASSVTGTATGELFFGEGSRLTVL.

The V call is TRBV10-3, the J call TRBJ2-7, with TRBD2 matching over 7 bases. The CDR3 has 14 amino acids. V dropped 8 bases and J dropped 1; count of bases not matched to a gene: 8. Germline loops: CDR1 ENHRY, CDR2 SYGVKD. The CDR3 loop is CAIRSGTGSYEQYF. In DNA form, the CDR3 reads TGTGCCATCCGGAGCGGGACGGGTTCCTACGAGCAGTACTTC.

This chain uses TRBV6-5 with TRBJ1-4; TRBD1 might be the D (6 bases). V lost 6 bases, J lost 6 bases, and 17 bases lay in between. Germline CDR1 is MNHEY and CDR2 is SVGAGI. The CDR3 covers 15 residues. The CDR3 DNA reads TGTGCCAGCAGGGGAACCAGGGGAGTTTATGAAAAACTGTTTTTT. Its translation is CASRGTRGVYEKLFF.

V is TRBV10-2 and J is TRBJ2-5, with 10 bases matching TRBD2. This CDR3 comprises 15 residues. Per germline, CDR1 WSHSY and CDR2 SAAADI. Trimming took 6 bases from V and 5 from J; bases not matched to a gene: 9. This chain's CDR3 is CASRSSGGAGETQYF. The CDR3, as DNA: TGCGCCAGCAGATCGAGCGGGGGGGCGGGGGAGACCCAGTACTTC.

The chain has TRBV28 and TRBJ1-1, with no clear D. This CDR3 comprises 12 residues. Germline V gives CDR1 MDHEN, CDR2 SYDVKM. The V and J ends lost 1 base and 8 bases respectively, with 8 bases between them. The CDR3 reads CASSLYSREAFF. The CDR3 nucleotides are TGTGCCAGCAGTTTATACTCGAGGGAAGCTTTCTTT.

The chain uses TRBV19 and TRBJ1-2; possible D gene TRBD1, 6 bases. The CDR3 sequence is 15 residues long. CDR1 is LNHDA, CDR2 SQIVND, per germline (reference sequence). Trimming stripped 5 bases from V and 2 bases from J, with 15 bases between. This CDR3 is CASSLDSLVNYGYTF. CDR3 DNA: TGTGCCAGTAGTCTGGACAGCCTTGTAAACTATGGCTACACCTTC.

The rearrangement links TRBV7-2 to TRBJ1-2; the D is unclear. The V end lost 5 bases, the J end lost 6 bases, and 16 bases lay between the germline ends. Germline V CDR1 and CDR2: SGHTA, FQGNSA. The CDR3 extends over 14 amino acids. CDR3: CASSPRQRSNGYTF. The CDR3 DNA is TGTGCCAGCAGCCCCCGACAACGAAGTAATGGCTACACCTTC.

The CDR3: CASSQDYLSAGVDYGYTF. CDR3 DNA sequence: TGTGCCAGCAGCCAAGATTATCTTTCGGCAGGGGTAGACTATGGCTACACCTTC. The chain is built from TRBV3-1 (or the pseudogene TRBV3-2) and TRBJ1-2; possibly TRBD1 for D (6 bases). The ends were cut back, 0 bases at V and 3 bases at J, with 20 bases in the middle. Germline values: CDR1 LGHDT, CDR2 YNNKEL (reference sequence). The CDR3 sequence is 18 residues long.

The gene calls are TRBV28 and TRBJ1-1; tentative D call: TRBD1 (5 bases). The germline CDR1 and CDR2 sequences are MDHEN and SYDVKM. V was pared by 10 bases and J by 5 bases, with 14 bases between. The CDR3 loop spans 12 amino acids. As DNA, the CDR3 is TGTGCCACCCAGCTAGGGGCTACTGAAGCTTTCTTT. Translation gives CATQLGATEAFF.

This rearrangement joins TRBV7-9 to TRBJ1-6; perhaps TRBD1 as D (5 bases). The germline V and J ends were trimmed by 1 base and 7 bases, with 11 bases remaining between them. This CDR3 has 15 residues. Germline assignment: CDR1 SEHNR and CDR2 FQNEAQ (reference sequence). The CDR3 reads CASSLVSQGNSPLHF. The CDR3 nucleotides read TGTGCCAGCAGCTTAGTTTCCCAGGGAAATTCACCCCTCCACTTT.

J is TRBJ2-7 and V is TRBV27, with D possibly being TRBD2 (5 bases). In germline, CDR1 is MNHEY, CDR2 SMNVEV (reference sequence). Trimming removed 8 bases from V and 0 bases from J, with 14 bases in between. There are 14 residues in the CDR3. CDR3 nucleotide sequence: TGTGCCAGCGGAGGATTAGTTTCCTCCTACGAGCAGTACTTC. This encodes CASGGLVSSYEQYF.